The present entry profiles one T cell receptor (beta chain) with its context. Antigen unknown. This entry is derived from a study of shared clonotypes between healthy human individuals. Study observations and caveats: Incompleteness in sorted-subset sequencing, despite large depth, was shown by rarefaction. Across subsets, estimated richness was generally greater for naive than for memory populations. How much donors shared clonotypes was expected to be affected by sequencing depth.

Naivety among CD8 cells was defined by CD45RO negativity and positive CCR7 selection, thereby excluding terminally differentiated effector memory CD45RA+ cells. The donors, healthy adults who were HIV-negative, had experienced no recent acute infections or vaccinations. Data came from immunoSEQ multiplex PCR; TCRdb stores just in-frame clones and leaves some out. The table includes about 2.1 million clones, around 93% detected once. Sample: naive CD8+ T cells from PBMCs. The TCR sequence derives from a young man in good health. Some clones in this sample may be carry-over from other donors' samples.

CDR3 nucleotides: TGCACCAGCAGGGTCGGGACGGCTAGCAATCAGCCCCAGCATTTT. Amino acid sequence: CTSRVGTASNQPQHF. The rearrangement joins TRBV1 to TRBJ1-5. TRBV1 is designated a pseudogene. The CDR3 totals 15 residues.